This TCR beta chain comes out of a study of blood T cell repertoires in COVID-19. Study-wide context: COVID-19 samples, acute and convalescent, were from the United States, Italy and Spain. The analysed material was cDNA or gDNA that came from T cells, B-cell-depleted T cells, or PBMCs.

Germline assignment: CDR1 MNHEY and CDR2 SVGAGI. The CDR3 totals 15 residues. V lost 6 bases and J lost 2; bases outside the gene matches: 8. TCRdb's table, derived via immunoSEQ multiplex PCR, lists solely in-frame clones and lacks some. The data contain tens of thousands of clones, approximately 81% of them singletons. The chain combines TRBV6-5 with TRBJ2-3; 7 bases agree with TRBD2. Sequencing used PBMCs or T cells enriched from blood (not recorded which). The receptor was derived from a woman between 40 and 55 years old with acute COVID-19. CDR3: CASSSTSSYTDTQYF. CDR3 nucleotide sequence: TGTGCCAGCAGCTCGACTAGCAGTTACACAGATACGCAGTATTTT.